This T cell receptor (beta chain) was observed in a study of blood T cell repertoires in COVID-19. Study-level information: Samples representing acute and convalescent COVID-19 were sourced from the United States, Italy and Spain.

This clone was counted a single time. This CDR3 is also generated by other DNA sequences in the sample. Sequencing used immunoSEQ multiplex PCR; TCRdb keeps in-frame clones, though not all of them. The table has around 430,000 clones, about 83% seen once. Trimming removed 5 bases at V and 0 bases at J, with 11 bases between. The CDR3 extends over 15 amino acids. Germline CDR1 is MDHEN and CDR2 is SYDVKM. V and J are TRBV28 and TRBJ1-3; D unclear. Sequenced input: PBMCs or T cells enriched from blood (not recorded which). This clonotype originated in a woman aged 50 to 60 who had recovered from COVID-19. CDR3 amino acids: CASSPPGLSGNTIYF. The CDR3 DNA reads as TGTGCCAGCAGTCCGCCGGGTCTCTCTGGAAACACCATATATTTT.